The 21 T cell receptor beta chains below all came from one sample that was sequenced in a study of shared clonotypes between healthy human individuals. CD8 cells regarded as naive lacked CD45RO, were positively chosen for CCR7, and omitted terminally differentiated effector memory CD45RA+ cells. Here immunoSEQ multiplex PCR was the method, and the copy in TCRdb shows in-frame clones only, minus some. The table has more than 550,000 clones, approximately 90% seen once. The sequencing input was naive CD8+ T cells sorted from blood. Source of these receptors: a man aged 25 to 40 in good health.

This chain connects TRBV19 to TRBJ2-7, with D maybe TRBD1 (7 bases). The CDR3 is 15 residues long. CDR1 and CDR2 (germline): LNHDA, SQIVND (reference sequence). Trimming stripped 6 bases from V and 3 bases from J, with 18 bases between. CDR3 loop: CASSPQGGQFYEQYF. CDR3 in DNA: TGTGCCAGTAGCCCCCAGGGGGGACAGTTCTACGAGCAGTACTTC.

The chain carries TRBV29-1 and TRBJ1-1; D is unresolved. The CDR3 totals 9 residues. V was shortened by 4 bases and J by 6 bases, with 3 bases between the two germline ends. In germline, CDR1 is SQVTM, CDR2 ANQGSEA. The CDR3 here is CSVGSEAFF. CDR3 bases: TGCAGCGTTGGTTCTGAAGCTTTCTTT.

Points on this clone: Other DNA sequences in the same sample also yield this CDR3. The chain has TRBV6-5 and TRBJ2-3; TRBD2 matches 8 bases. CDR3 length equals 14 residues. The V gene's germline CDR1 is MNHEY and CDR2 SVGAGI. With V trimmed by 6 bases and J by 2 bases, 4 bases remained unmatched. The CDR3 is CASSLLAATDTQYF. The CDR3 nucleotides read TGTGCCAGCAGCCTACTAGCGGCCACAGATACGCAGTATTTT.

The chain combines TRBV7-2 with TRBJ2-5; D ambiguous. Germline V lookup: CDR1 SGHTA, CDR2 FQGNSA. Trimming took off 4 bases at V and 2 bases at J, with 14 bases between the two ends. The CDR3 consists of 15 residues. CDR3 sequence: CASSSPPDAQETQYF. Written as DNA, the CDR3 is TGTGCCAGCAGCTCCCCCCCGGATGCTCAAGAGACCCAGTACTTC.

This chain connects TRBV27 to TRBJ2-7; D call uncertain. The CDR3 has 14 amino acids. The V gene's germline CDR1 is MNHEY and CDR2 SMNVEV (reference sequence). V lost 5 bases, J lost 1 base, and 12 bases lay in between. The CDR3 sequence is CASSPRTESYEQYF. CDR3 bases: TGTGCCAGCAGTCCCCGTACAGAGTCCTACGAGCAGTACTTC.

The V and J genes are TRBV10-3 and TRBJ2-2; D is possibly TRBD1 (6 bases). V lost 7 bases and J lost 3, with 18 bases in between. The CDR3 totals 16 residues. Per germline, CDR1 ENHRY and CDR2 SYGVKD. DNA of the CDR3: TGTGCCATCAACAACCCTCAGGGGTACTACACCGGGGAGCTGTTTTTT. As protein: CAINNPQGYYTGELFF.

The chain uses TRBV28 and TRBJ2-3, with D unresolved. The germline V gene has CDR1 MDHEN and CDR2 SYDVKM. The CDR3 runs to 14 residues. V was clipped by 9 bases and J by 10 bases, with 23 bases between them. The CDR3, as DNA: TGTGCCAGTAGCCAGATTCGACGCCCTGTAGCGCAGTATTTT. Its protein product is CASSQIRRPVAQYF. Full variable domain (remainder filled in from reference TRBV28 and TRBJ2-3): DVKVTQSSRYLVKRTGEKVFLECVQDMDHENMFWYRQDPGLGLRLIYFSYDVKMKEKGDIPEGYSVSREKKERFSLILESASTNQTSMYLCASSQIRRPVAQYFGPGTRLTVL.

Here the CDR3 DNA reads TGTGCCACCCACGGGACAGATACTTACGAGCAGTACTTC. Protein sequence: CATHGTDTYEQYF. This chain links TRBV10-3 with TRBJ2-7; 7 bases line up with TRBD1. The V segment lost 10 bases and the J segment 4 bases; nucleotides outside the gene matches: 10. CDR3 size: 13 residues. In germline, CDR1 is ENHRY, CDR2 SYGVKD.

A remark on this clone: Other DNA sequences from this sample encode an identical CDR3 as well. The gene calls are TRBV6-1 and TRBJ1-1, with D perhaps matching TRBD1 (5 bases). The CDR3 totals 14 residues. Between the trimmed V and J ends, which lost 4 bases and 0 bases, there was a span of 9 bases. Germline CDR1 reads MNHNS; CDR2 reads SASEGT. This chain's CDR3 is CASSGRGLNTEAFF. The CDR3 bases are TGTGCCAGCAGTGGTAGGGGACTGAACACTGAAGCTTTCTTT.

This chain links TRBV7-6 with TRBJ2-1; no clear D gene. The CDR3 loop spans 14 amino acids. Germline-derived CDR1 and CDR2 are SGHVS and FNYEAQ. The V end lost 4 bases, the J end lost 8 bases, and 15 bases lay between the germline ends. CDR3 in amino acids: CASSYQSQFYEQFF. As DNA, the CDR3 is TGTGCCAGCAGCTACCAGTCCCAGTTCTATGAGCAGTTCTTC.

To note about this clone: A clone one base away is much larger, so this may be a read error. This sample includes further DNA sequences coding for the same CDR3. V and J are TRBV28 and TRBJ2-3; 8 bases are a match to TRBD1. Germline trimming cut 2 bases from V and 2 bases from J; bases unmatched to any gene: 3. CDR3 length equals 15 residues. Germline CDR1 and CDR2: MDHEN and SYDVKM. The DNA for the CDR3 is TGTGCCAGCAGTTTAGGACAGGGCCACACAGATACGCAGTATTTT. Translated: CASSLGQGHTDTQYF. Full variable domain (outside the CDR3, taken from reference TRBV28 and TRBJ2-3): DVKVTQSSRYLVKRTGEKVFLECVQDMDHENMFWYRQDPGLGLRLIYFSYDVKMKEKGDIPEGYSVSREKKERFSLILESASTNQTSMYLCASSLGQGHTDTQYFGPGTRLTVL.

This clone was seen just once. J is TRBJ2-1 and V is TRBV14; D not resolved. V was pared by 2 bases and J by 8 bases, with 7 bases between. Germline-derived CDR1 and CDR2 are SGHDN and FVKESK. The CDR3 has 12 amino acids. The CDR3 coding sequence is TGTGCCAGCAGCCAATATCGGGATGAGCAGTTCTTC. This translates into CASSQYRDEQFF.

The chain employs TRBV28 and TRBJ2-6, with 7 bases that match TRBD2. Losses at the gene ends were 7 bases for V and 2 bases for J; bases not matched to a gene: 8. The CDR3 sequence is 16 residues long. Germline V lookup: CDR1 MDHEN, CDR2 SYDVKM. CDR3 sequence: CASISGISAGANVLTF. As DNA, the CDR3 is TGTGCCAGCATAAGCGGGATCTCGGCTGGGGCCAACGTCCTGACTTTC.

The sample holds one count of this clone. The V call is TRBV14, the J call TRBJ1-1, with a tentative D call TRBD1 (5 bases). Trimming took off 2 bases at V and 5 bases at J, with 15 bases between the two ends. The germline V gene encodes CDR1 SGHDN and CDR2 FVKESK. The CDR3 loop spans 15 amino acids. CDR3 nucleotide sequence: TGTGCCAGCAGCCAATCAGGGAAGGGTGATACTGAAGCTTTCTTT. It encodes CASSQSGKGDTEAFF.

The chain combines TRBV7-8 with TRBJ2-7; unclear D gene. The CDR3 consists of 13 residues. Trimming removed 5 bases from V and 2 bases from J, with 10 bases in between. Germline CDR1 is SGHVS and CDR2 is FQNEAQ. CDR3 bases: TGTGCCAGCAGCCTCCGACAAACCTACGAGCAGTACTTC. Encoded protein: CASSLRQTYEQYF.

In DNA, the CDR3 is TGTGCCAGCAGTTATGGACTAGCGGGAATCAACAATGAGCAGTTCTTC. Translated: CASSYGLAGINNEQFF. This chain connects TRBV25-1 to TRBJ2-1, with TRBD2 matching over 12 bases. The germline V gene has CDR1 MGHDK and CDR2 SYGVNS. V was pared by 5 bases and J by 5 bases, with 7 bases of the junction left unmatched. The CDR3 has 16 residues.

This chain uses TRBV28 with TRBJ2-2, with TRBD1 matching 9 bases. V lost 5 bases, J lost 1 base, and 5 bases stayed unmatched. This CDR3 has 16 residues. The germline gives CDR1 MDHEN, CDR2 SYDVKM. The CDR3 protein is CASSPPGQGNTGELFF. The CDR3 region has the DNA TGTGCCAGCAGTCCCCCGGGACAGGGGAACACCGGGGAGCTGTTTTTT.

This rearrangement joins TRBV6-5 to TRBJ1-4; 8 positions match TRBD1. CDR3 length: 16 amino acids. V lost 3 bases to trimming and J lost 2 bases; unmatched junction nucleotides: 5. In germline, CDR1 is MNHEY, CDR2 SVGAGI. In DNA form, the CDR3 reads TGTGCCAGCAGTTATGGACAGGGAGCGACTAATGAAAAACTGTTTTTT. Translated, it gives CASSYGQGATNEKLFF.

The chain recombines TRBV4-1 with TRBJ2-2; the match to TRBD2 covers 8 bases. V dropped 2 bases and J dropped 5; count of bases not matched to a gene: 7. This CDR3 has 16 amino acids. CDR1 is MGHRA, CDR2 YSYEKL, per germline. The CDR3 sequence: CASSQPGTRGTGELFF. In nucleotides, the CDR3 is TGCGCCAGCAGCCAACCCGGGACTAGGGGGACCGGGGAGCTGTTTTTT.

V is TRBV29-1 and J is TRBJ2-1, with D uncertain. There are 12 residues in the CDR3. The V end was cut by 6 bases, the J end by 8 bases, with 14 bases between. CDR1 SQVTM and CDR2 ANQGSEA come from the germline V gene. CDR3: CSVLGPADEQFF. The DNA for the CDR3 is TGCAGCGTGTTGGGTCCCGCGGATGAGCAGTTCTTC.

The V call is TRBV2, the J call TRBJ1-1; D is undetermined. The CDR3 covers 13 residues. Trimming left V 8 bases short and J 0 bases short, with 10 bases between. Germline assignment: CDR1 SNHLY and CDR2 FYNNEI. In nucleotides, the CDR3 is TGTGCCAGCTCGTCGGGAGTGAACACTGAAGCTTTCTTT. Translating it yields CASSSGVNTEAFF.